These 27 T cell receptor beta chains originate from one sample sequenced in a study of blood T cell repertoires in COVID-19 (dated by TCRdb to about 2020). Library prep was done by the immunoSEQ multiplex PCR assay. In its TCRdb copy, this immuneACCESS table keeps in-frame sequences only and misses some clones. Where compared with another copy, unresolved V genes explain less than half of these, and the others have no known cause. The sample table holds about 200,000 clones, of which around 80% were seen once. Around 25% of the sample is held by the ten biggest clonotypes. The sample was peripheral blood. All receptors derive from a man between 40 and 49 years old with acute or convalescent COVID-19.

This clone turned up a few times. The CDR3 spells CASSLVVRGSISGANVLTF. CDR3 DNA sequence: TGTGCCAGCAGCTTAGTTGTCAGGGGGTCCATCTCTGGGGCCAACGTCCTGACTTTC. The V gene is TRBV7-2, the J gene TRBJ2-6, with 7 bases fitting TRBD1. CDR1 SGHTA and CDR2 FQGNSA come from the germline V gene. The CDR3 length is 19 residues. J gave up 0 bases and V 1 base, and 9 bases lay outside the gene matches.

This chain connects TRBV5-1 to TRBJ1-3; possibly TRBD1 for D (5 bases). Trimming pared 5 bases from V and 0 bases from J, leaving 18 bases between. This CDR3 comprises 17 residues. The V gene's germline CDR1 is SGHRS and CDR2 YFSETQ. Written as DNA, the CDR3 is TGCGCCAGCAGATCCTTATACGGGGGGATCTCTGGAAACACCATATATTTT. Residues: CASRSLYGGISGNTIYF.

The rearrangement links TRBV14 to TRBJ1-2; D gene uncertain. This CDR3 has 13 residues. Per the germline V gene, CDR1 is SGHDN and CDR2 is FVKESK. V was trimmed by 1 base and J by 8 bases, leaving 11 bases between them. CDR3 nucleotide sequence: TGTGCCAGCAGCCAAGCACCGCAGGTGGGCTACACCTTC. It translates to CASSQAPQVGYTF.

This clone has more than one count but fewer than ten. This rearrangement joins TRBV4-1 to TRBJ2-2; 9 nucleotides align to TRBD2. Germline lookup yields CDR1 MGHRA and CDR2 YSYEKL. CDR3 length: 21 residues. The trim removed 5 bases at V and 0 bases at J, leaving 19 bases unmatched. In nucleotides, the CDR3 is TGCGCCAGCAGCTCACCTAGCGGGACGAGGCCCAATTCCACGAACACCGGGGAGCTGTTTTTT. Encoded protein: CASSSPSGTRPNSTNTGELFF.

The chain links TRBV5-8 to TRBJ1-5; 11 bases are shared with TRBD1. The germline gives CDR1 SGHTS, CDR2 YDEGEE. The J segment lost 0 bases and the V segment lost 4 bases, leaving 12 bases of the junction unmatched. There are 19 residues in the CDR3. CDR3 region: CASSPRWTGGEYSNQPQHF. The CDR3 DNA reads TGTGCCAGCAGCCCAAGGTGGACAGGGGGCGAGTATAGCAATCAGCCCCAGCATTTT.

V gene TRBV7-2 combines with J gene TRBJ2-7; D is undetermined. Per the germline V gene, CDR1 is SGHTA and CDR2 is FQGNSA. The CDR3 has 14 residues. V was shortened by 1 base and J by 1 base, with 8 bases between the two germline ends. For the CDR3, the DNA is TGTGCCAGCAGCTTAGATTTGCAGTCCTACGAGCAGTACTTC. As protein: CASSLDLQSYEQYF.

V usage is TRBV19 and J usage is TRBJ1-3; D possibly corresponds to TRBD1 (6 bases). This CDR3 is built from 15 residues. V gave up 7 bases and J gave up 2 bases, with 15 bases separating them. Germline CDR1 LNHDA, CDR2 SQIVND (reference sequence). The CDR3 region is CASTDRPPAGNTIYF. In DNA, the CDR3 is TGTGCCAGTACTGACAGGCCGCCCGCTGGAAACACCATATATTTT.

The chain is built from TRBV5-6 and TRBJ2-5, with 10 bases aligning to TRBD2. Germline-derived CDR1 and CDR2 are SGHDT and YYEEEE. J gave up 5 bases and V 0 bases, and 4 bases lay outside the gene matches. The CDR3 consists of 15 residues. CDR3 nucleotides: TGTGCCAGCAGCTTGGAAACTAGCGGGACGGAGACCCAGTACTTC. As protein: CASSLETSGTETQYF.

The gene calls are TRBV11-2 and TRBJ2-1, with 13 bases aligning to TRBD2. V trimming: 3 bases; J trimming: 4 bases; junction bases outside the gene matches: 6. There are 17 residues in the CDR3. The germline V gene encodes CDR1 SGHAT and CDR2 FQNNGV. The CDR3 spells CASSFGLAGAGYNEQFF. CDR3 DNA: TGTGCCAGCAGCTTTGGACTAGCGGGAGCCGGATACAATGAGCAGTTCTTC.

This clone was recorded only once. The V gene is TRBV19, the J gene TRBJ2-6; TRBD2 is a possible D gene (6 bases). Germline assignment: CDR1 LNHDA and CDR2 SQIVND (reference sequence). The CDR3 covers 16 residues. Trimming pared 3 bases from V and 0 bases from J, leaving 9 bases between. The CDR3 coding sequence is TGTGCCAGTAGTATGGGACTTTTCTCTGGGGCCAACGTCCTGACTTTC. Protein: CASSMGLFSGANVLTF. Based on the CDR3 plus reference TRBV19 and TRBJ2-6, the full variable domain is DGGITQSPKYLFRKEGQNVTLSCEQNLNHDAMYWYRQDPGQGLRLIYYSQIVNDFQKGDIAEGYSVSREKKESFPLTVTSAQKNPTAFYLCASSMGLFSGANVLTFGAGSRLTVL.

The CDR3 loop reads CASILSDTQYF. CDR3 nucleotide sequence: TGTGCCAGCATTCTTAGCGATACGCAGTATTTT. The chain employs TRBV12-3 or TRBV12-4 and TRBJ2-3; D is unresolved. This CDR3 spans 11 amino acids. The V gene lost 7 bases and the J gene lost 6 bases, with 8 bases spanning the gap.

This chain joins TRBV10-3 and TRBJ1-2; D is possibly TRBD1 (6 bases). Trimming removed 8 bases from V and 4 bases from J, with 17 bases in between. The germline gives CDR1 ENHRY, CDR2 SYGVKD. CDR3 length equals 14 residues. The CDR3 DNA sequence: TGTGCCATCGGATCTCAGGAAGGGGGCTATGGCTACACCTTC. Residues: CAIGSQEGGYGYTF.

V gene TRBV19 combines with J gene TRBJ2-5; no clear D. The germline V gene encodes CDR1 LNHDA and CDR2 SQIVND (reference sequence). Trimming took off 3 bases at V and 3 bases at J, with 17 bases between the two ends. CDR3 length equals 16 residues. The CDR3, as DNA: TGTGCCAGTAGTATGAATTTATATGACACGGAAGAGACCCAGTACTTC. It encodes CASSMNLYDTEETQYF. The full variable domain, with the rest looked up from reference TRBV19 and TRBJ2-5, is DGGITQSPKYLFRKEGQNVTLSCEQNLNHDAMYWYRQDPGQGLRLIYYSQIVNDFQKGDIAEGYSVSREKKESFPLTVTSAQKNPTAFYLCASSMNLYDTEETQYFGPGTRLLVL.

The V call is TRBV5-1, the J call TRBJ1-1; perhaps TRBD1 as D (6 bases). V lost 1 base and J lost 3, with 10 bases in between. The CDR3 extends over 14 amino acids. The V gene's germline CDR1 is SGHRS and CDR2 YFSETQ. This chain's CDR3 is CASSLTGIDTEAFF. Here the CDR3 DNA reads TGCGCCAGCAGCTTGACAGGGATCGACACTGAAGCTTTCTTT.

The V call is TRBV7-9, the J call TRBJ1-2; 8 bases fit TRBD1. Germline V gene sequence: CDR1 SEHNR, CDR2 FQNEAQ (reference sequence). The CDR3 is 13 amino acids. Trimming at V came to 4 bases and at J to 3 bases, leaving 1 base not matched to a gene. CDR3 sequence: CASSSTGDYGYTF. The CDR3 DNA reads TGTGCCAGCAGCTCGACAGGGGACTATGGCTACACCTTC.

The V call is TRBV30, the J call TRBJ2-5; 7 bases match TRBD2. Trimming took 4 bases from V and 4 from J; bases not matched to a gene: 6. This CDR3 comprises 13 residues. Germline CDR1 reads GTSNPN; CDR2 reads SVGIG (reference sequence). DNA for the CDR3: TGTGCCTGGAACCGGGAGGCCCGAGAGACCCAGTACTTC. Translation: CAWNREARETQYF.

This sequence joins TRBV11-3 and TRBJ2-3; tentatively, D is TRBD2 (7 bases). Trimming stripped 4 bases from V and 4 bases from J, with 12 bases between. In germline, CDR1 is SGHNT, CDR2 YENEEA. The CDR3 contains 14 residues. CDR3 nucleotides: TGTGCCAGCAGCTCCGGGGGGCGGTCAGATACGCAGTATTTT. Protein sequence: CASSSGGRSDTQYF.

This sequence joins TRBV7-9 and TRBJ1-5; D may be TRBD1 (6 bases). V was clipped by 4 bases and J by 5 bases, with 12 bases between them. The CDR3 covers 14 residues. Germline CDR1 reads SEHNR; CDR2 reads FQNEAQ (reference sequence). In DNA form, the CDR3 reads TGTGCCAGCAGCTACTCACAGGGAGATCAGCCCCAGCATTTT. As protein: CASSYSQGDQPQHF.

This chain links TRBV7-9 with TRBJ2-4; 11 positions agree with TRBD2. Trimming removed 1 base from V and 1 base from J; junction bases left unmatched: 9. Germline loops: CDR1 SEHNR, CDR2 FQNEAQ (reference sequence). The length of the CDR3 is 19 residues. Written as DNA, the CDR3 is TGTGCCAGCAGCTTAGACACTAGCGGGAGAAAAGGGGCCAAAAACATTCAGTACTTC. The encoded protein is CASSLDTSGRKGAKNIQYF.

The chain joins TRBV2 to TRBJ2-7; TRBD1 might be the D (6 bases). The germline V gene encodes CDR1 SNHLY and CDR2 FYNNEI. The CDR3 length is 12 residues. Deletions cut 4 bases from V and 2 bases from J, with 6 bases between. The CDR3 spells CASSGQAYEQYF. CDR3 coding DNA: TGTGCCAGCAGTGGACAGGCCTACGAGCAGTACTTC.

V usage is TRBV30 and J usage is TRBJ2-5; D is undetermined. CDR3 size: 15 residues. Trimming shortened V by 2 bases and J by 2 bases, and 15 bases separated the two germline ends. CDR1 GTSNPN and CDR2 SVGIG come from the germline V gene (reference sequence). The CDR3 sequence is CAWSRHHLTQETQYF. CDR3 sequence (DNA): TGTGCCTGGAGTCGACATCACCTTACTCAAGAGACCCAGTACTTC.

In DNA form, the CDR3 reads TGTGCCAGCAGCTATAGACTAGCGGGAGTCCTATACGAGCAGTACTTC. Translating gives CASSYRLAGVLYEQYF. This chain uses TRBV5-6 with TRBJ2-7; 12 nucleotides align to TRBD2. CDR1 is SGHDT, CDR2 YYEEEE, per germline. V was pared by 3 bases and J by 4 bases, with 8 bases of the junction left unmatched. The CDR3 extends over 16 amino acids.

The chain has TRBV6-5 and TRBJ2-3; TRBD1 is a possible D gene (6 bases). The CDR3 is made up of 15 amino acids. Germline CDR1 MNHEY, CDR2 SVGAGI. V was pared by 6 bases and J by 0 bases, with 13 bases between. The CDR3 sequence: CASRPTGQSTDTQYF. CDR3 nucleotides: TGTGCCAGCAGGCCGACTGGACAGAGCACAGATACGCAGTATTTT.

This chain uses TRBV30 with TRBJ1-2; 7 nucleotides line up with TRBD1. This CDR3 spans 14 amino acids. Germline V gene sequence: CDR1 GTSNPN, CDR2 SVGIG (reference sequence). The V and J ends lost 0 bases and 8 bases, in that order; junction bases with no gene match: 9. CDR3 residues: CAWSVSKGAQGYTF. For the CDR3, the DNA is TGTGCCTGGAGTGTCTCAAAGGGGGCGCAGGGCTACACCTTC.

The chain joins TRBV7-3 to TRBJ1-1; D might be TRBD1 (6 bases). Germline V gives CDR1 SGHTA, CDR2 FQGTGA. The V and J ends lost 5 bases and 4 bases respectively, with 11 bases between them. This CDR3 is built from 13 residues. CDR3 in DNA: TGTGCCAGCAGCCCCCAAGGGGGCACTGAAGCTTTCTTT. Amino acids: CASSPQGGTEAFF.

The chain uses TRBV5-1 and TRBJ2-2; 11 bases are a match to TRBD2. Looked up from germline, CDR1 is SGHRS and CDR2 is YFSETQ. This CDR3 spans 18 amino acids. Trimming took 4 bases from V and 2 from J; bases not matched to a gene: 10. The CDR3 coding sequence is TGCGCCAGCAGCGCGACTGTTAGCGGGAGGGCTAACACCGGGGAGCTGTTTTTT. Translation gives CASSATVSGRANTGELFF.

V usage is TRBV7-9 and J usage is TRBJ2-3; D unclear. Germline V gene sequence: CDR1 SEHNR, CDR2 FQNEAQ (reference sequence). Trimming cost V 4 bases and J 4 bases, with 3 bases left between them. This CDR3 spans 11 amino acids. This CDR3 reads CASSSADTQYF. For the CDR3, the DNA is TGTGCCAGCAGCTCCGCAGATACGCAGTATTTT.